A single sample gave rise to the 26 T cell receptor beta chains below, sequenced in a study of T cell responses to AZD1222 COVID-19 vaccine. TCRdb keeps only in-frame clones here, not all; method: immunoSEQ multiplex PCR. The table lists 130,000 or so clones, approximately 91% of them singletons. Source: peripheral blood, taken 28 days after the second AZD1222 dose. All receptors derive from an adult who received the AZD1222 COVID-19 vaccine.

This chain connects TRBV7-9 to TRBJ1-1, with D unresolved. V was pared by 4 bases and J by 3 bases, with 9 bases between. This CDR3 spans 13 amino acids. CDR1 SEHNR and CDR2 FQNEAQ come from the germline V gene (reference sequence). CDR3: CASSSQADTEAFF. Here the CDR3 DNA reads TGTGCCAGCAGCTCCCAGGCGGACACTGAAGCTTTCTTT.

DNA of the CDR3: TGCAGCGTTGCGGGACAGGTAGAAGCAGATACGCAGTATTTT. It translates to CSVAGQVEADTQYF. The chain is built from TRBV29-1 and TRBJ2-3; 8 nucleotides line up with TRBD1. Trimming took 4 bases from V and 4 from J; bases not matched to a gene: 7. Germline V CDR1 and CDR2: SQVTM, ANQGSEA. The CDR3 consists of 14 residues.

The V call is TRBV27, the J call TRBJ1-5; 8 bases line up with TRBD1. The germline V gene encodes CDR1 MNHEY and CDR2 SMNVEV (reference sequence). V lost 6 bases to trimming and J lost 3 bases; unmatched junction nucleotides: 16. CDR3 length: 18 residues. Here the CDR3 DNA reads TGTGCCAGCAGCCCTTTCCGGGACAGGCGAATGTTCAATCAGCCCCAGCATTTT. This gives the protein CASSPFRDRRMFNQPQHF.

This chain's CDR3 is CASNLAGTGRDTQYF. In DNA, the CDR3 is TGCGCCAGCAACCTTGCGGGGACAGGGAGAGATACGCAGTATTTT. The rearrangement links TRBV4-1 to TRBJ2-3, with 9 bases that match TRBD1. Germline V gene data show CDR1 as MGHRA and CDR2 as YSYEKL. This CDR3 is 15 amino acids long. The J segment lost 5 bases and the V segment lost 7 bases, leaving 10 bases of the junction unmatched.

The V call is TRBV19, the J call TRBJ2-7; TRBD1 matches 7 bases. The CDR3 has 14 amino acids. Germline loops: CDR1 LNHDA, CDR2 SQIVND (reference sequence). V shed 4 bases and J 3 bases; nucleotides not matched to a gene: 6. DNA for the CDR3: TGTGCCAGTAGTACCCGACAGGGAATCTACGAGCAGTACTTC. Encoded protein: CASSTRQGIYEQYF.

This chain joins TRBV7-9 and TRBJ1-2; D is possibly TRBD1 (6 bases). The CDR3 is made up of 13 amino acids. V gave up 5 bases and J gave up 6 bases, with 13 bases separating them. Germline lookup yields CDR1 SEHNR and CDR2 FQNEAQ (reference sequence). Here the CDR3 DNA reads TGTGCCAGCAGCCCCGGGGGGCGCGATGGCTACACCTTC. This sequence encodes CASSPGGRDGYTF.

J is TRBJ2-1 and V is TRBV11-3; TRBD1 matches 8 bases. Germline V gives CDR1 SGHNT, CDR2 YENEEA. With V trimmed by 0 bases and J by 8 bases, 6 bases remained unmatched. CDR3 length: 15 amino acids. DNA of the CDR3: TGTGCCAGCAGCTTAGATTGGACAGGGCTGGATGAGCAGTTCTTC. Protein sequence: CASSLDWTGLDEQFF. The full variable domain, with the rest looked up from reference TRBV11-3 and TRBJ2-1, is EAGVVQSPRYKIIEKKQPVAFWCNPISGHNTLYWYLQNLGQGPELLIRYENEEAVDDSQLPKDRFSAERLKGVDSTLKIQPAELGDSAVYLCASSLDWTGLDEQFFGPGTRLTVL.

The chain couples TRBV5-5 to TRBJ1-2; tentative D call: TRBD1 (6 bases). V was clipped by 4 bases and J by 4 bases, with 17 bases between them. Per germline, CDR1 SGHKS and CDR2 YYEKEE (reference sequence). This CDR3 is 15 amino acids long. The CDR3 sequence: CASSLRDTNFYGYTF. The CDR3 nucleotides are TGTGCCAGCAGCCTCCGGGACACGAACTTCTATGGCTACACCTTC. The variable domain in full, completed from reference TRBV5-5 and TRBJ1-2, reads DAGVTQSPTHLIKTRGQQVTLRCSPISGHKSVSWYQQVLGQGPQFIFQYYEKEERGRGNFPDRFSARQFPNYSSELNVNALLLGDSALYLCASSLRDTNFYGYTFGSGTRLTVV.

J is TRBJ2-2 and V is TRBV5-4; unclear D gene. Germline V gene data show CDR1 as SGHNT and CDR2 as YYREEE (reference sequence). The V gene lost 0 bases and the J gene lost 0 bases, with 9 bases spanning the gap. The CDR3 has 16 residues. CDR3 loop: CASSLAPMTNTGELFF. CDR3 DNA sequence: TGTGCCAGCAGCTTGGCCCCCATGACGAACACCGGGGAGCTGTTTTTT.

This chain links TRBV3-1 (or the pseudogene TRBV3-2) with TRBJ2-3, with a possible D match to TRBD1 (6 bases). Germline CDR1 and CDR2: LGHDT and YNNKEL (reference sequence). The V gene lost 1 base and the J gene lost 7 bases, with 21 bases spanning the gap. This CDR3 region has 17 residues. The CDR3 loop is CASSQGSTGGTTNTQYF. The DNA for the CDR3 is TGTGCCAGCAGCCAAGGGTCGACAGGTGGGACGACAAATACGCAGTATTTT.

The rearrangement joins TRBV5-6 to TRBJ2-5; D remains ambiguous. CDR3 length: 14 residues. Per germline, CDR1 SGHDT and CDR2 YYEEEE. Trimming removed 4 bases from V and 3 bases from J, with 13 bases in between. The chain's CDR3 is CASSGVWVEETQYF. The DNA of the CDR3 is TGTGCCAGCAGCGGCGTCTGGGTGGAAGAGACCCAGTACTTC.

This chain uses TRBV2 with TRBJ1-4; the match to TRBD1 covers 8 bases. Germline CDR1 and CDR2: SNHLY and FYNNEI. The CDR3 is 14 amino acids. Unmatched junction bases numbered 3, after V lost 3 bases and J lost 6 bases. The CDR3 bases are TGTGCCAGCAGTGAGGCCAGGGGGCATGAAAAACTGTTTTTT. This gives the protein CASSEARGHEKLFF.

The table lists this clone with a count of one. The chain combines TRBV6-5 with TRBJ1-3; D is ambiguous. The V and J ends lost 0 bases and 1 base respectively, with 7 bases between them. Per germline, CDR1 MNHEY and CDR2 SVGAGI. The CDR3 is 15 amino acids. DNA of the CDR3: TGTGCCAGCAGTTACTCGACCGGGTCTGGAAACACCATATATTTT. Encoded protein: CASSYSTGSGNTIYF.

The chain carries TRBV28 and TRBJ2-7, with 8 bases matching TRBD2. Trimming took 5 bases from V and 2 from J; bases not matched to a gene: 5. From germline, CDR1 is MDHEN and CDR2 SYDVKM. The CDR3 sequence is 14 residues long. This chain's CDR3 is CASSPGLGPYEQYF. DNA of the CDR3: TGTGCCAGCAGTCCGGGACTAGGTCCCTACGAGCAGTACTTC.

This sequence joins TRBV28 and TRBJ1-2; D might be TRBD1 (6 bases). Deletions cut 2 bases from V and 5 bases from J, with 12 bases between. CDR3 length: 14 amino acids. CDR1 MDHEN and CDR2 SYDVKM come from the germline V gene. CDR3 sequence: CASSLKGGGYGYTF. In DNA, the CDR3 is TGTGCCAGCAGTTTAAAGGGGGGCGGATATGGCTACACCTTC.

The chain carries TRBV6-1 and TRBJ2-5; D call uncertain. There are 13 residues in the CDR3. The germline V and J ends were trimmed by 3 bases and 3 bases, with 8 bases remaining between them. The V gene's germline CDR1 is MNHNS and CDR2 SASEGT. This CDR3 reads CASSEYKEETQYF. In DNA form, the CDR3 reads TGTGCCAGCAGTGAGTACAAGGAAGAGACCCAGTACTTC.

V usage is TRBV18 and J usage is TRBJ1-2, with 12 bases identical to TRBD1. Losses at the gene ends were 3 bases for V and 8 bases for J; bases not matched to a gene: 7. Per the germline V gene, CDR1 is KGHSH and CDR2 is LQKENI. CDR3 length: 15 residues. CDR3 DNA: TGTGCCAGCTCACCTCAGGGACAGGGGGCCGGCGGCTACACCTTC. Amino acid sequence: CASSPQGQGAGGYTF.

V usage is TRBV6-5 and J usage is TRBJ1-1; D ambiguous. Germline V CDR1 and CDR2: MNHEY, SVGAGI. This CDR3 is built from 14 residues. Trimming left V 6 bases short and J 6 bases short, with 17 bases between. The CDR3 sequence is CASRILAEGAEAFF. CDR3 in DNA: TGTGCCAGCAGAATCCTCGCCGAGGGCGCTGAAGCTTTCTTT.

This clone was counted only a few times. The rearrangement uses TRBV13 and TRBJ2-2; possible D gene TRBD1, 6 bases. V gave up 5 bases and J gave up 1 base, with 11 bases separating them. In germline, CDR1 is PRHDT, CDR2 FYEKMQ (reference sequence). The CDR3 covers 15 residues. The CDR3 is CASSPPGQNTGELFF. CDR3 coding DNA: TGTGCCAGCAGCCCCCCGGGACAGAACACCGGGGAGCTGTTTTTT.

As DNA, the CDR3 is TGTGCCAGCAGCCAAGGGACAGCAACTAATGAAAAACTGTTTTTT. Its protein is CASSQGTATNEKLFF. The chain couples TRBV4-2 to TRBJ1-4; a possible D gene is TRBD1 (6 bases). The CDR3 length is 15 residues. Trimming took off 1 base at V and 0 bases at J, with 6 bases between the two ends. CDR1 and CDR2 from the germline V gene are LGHNA and YNFKEQ.

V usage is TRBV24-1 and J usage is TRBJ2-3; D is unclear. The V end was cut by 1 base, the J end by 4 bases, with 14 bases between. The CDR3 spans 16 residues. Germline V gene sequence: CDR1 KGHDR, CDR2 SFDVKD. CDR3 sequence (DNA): TGTGCCACCAGTGATTTCCCGCCCACTTGCGCAGATACGCAGTATTTT. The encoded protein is CATSDFPPTCADTQYF.

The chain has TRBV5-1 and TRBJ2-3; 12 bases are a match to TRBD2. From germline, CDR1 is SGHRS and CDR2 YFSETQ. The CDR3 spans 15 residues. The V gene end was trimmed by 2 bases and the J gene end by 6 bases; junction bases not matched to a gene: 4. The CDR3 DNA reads TGCGCCAGCAGCTTTAAGACTAGCGGGAGCGATACGCAGTATTTT. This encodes CASSFKTSGSDTQYF. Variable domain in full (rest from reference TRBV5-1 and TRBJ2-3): KAGVTQTPRYLIKTRGQQVTLSCSPISGHRSVSWYQQTPGQGLQFLFEYFSETQRNKGNFPGRFSGRQFSNSRSEMNVSTLELGDSALYLCASSFKTSGSDTQYFGPGTRLTVL.

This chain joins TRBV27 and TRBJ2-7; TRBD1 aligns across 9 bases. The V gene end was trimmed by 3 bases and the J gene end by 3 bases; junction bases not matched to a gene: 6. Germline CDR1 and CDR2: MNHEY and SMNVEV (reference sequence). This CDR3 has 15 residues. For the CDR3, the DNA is TGTGCCAGCAGTTTCGCGGGACAGGGACTCTACGAGCAGTACTTC. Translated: CASSFAGQGLYEQYF.

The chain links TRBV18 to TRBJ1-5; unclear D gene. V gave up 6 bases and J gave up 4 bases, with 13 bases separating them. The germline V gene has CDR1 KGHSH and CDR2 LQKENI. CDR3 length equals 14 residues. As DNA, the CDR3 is TGTGCCAGCTCCGTCCGCGGATTGAATCAGCCCCAGCATTTT. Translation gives CASSVRGLNQPQHF.

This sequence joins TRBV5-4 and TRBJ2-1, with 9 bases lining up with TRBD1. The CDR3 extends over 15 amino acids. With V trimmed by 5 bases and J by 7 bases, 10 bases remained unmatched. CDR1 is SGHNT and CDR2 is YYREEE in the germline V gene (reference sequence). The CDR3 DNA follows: TGTGCCAGCAGGGACTCCGGGACAGGGCGGAATGAGCAGTTCTTC. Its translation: CASRDSGTGRNEQFF.

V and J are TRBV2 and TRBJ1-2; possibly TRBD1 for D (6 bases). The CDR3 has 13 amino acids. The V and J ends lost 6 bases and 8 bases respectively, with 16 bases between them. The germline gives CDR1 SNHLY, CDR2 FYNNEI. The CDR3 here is CASRLAGAQGYTF. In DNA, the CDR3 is TGTGCCAGCAGGTTGGCGGGGGCGCAGGGCTACACCTTC.